The present TCR beta chain was sequenced within a study of beta chain features in type 1 diabetes. The overall study: Researchers looked at about 110 million sorted cells across all samples. Overall study results and limits: High TCR expression in some cells could lead to their over-representation in cDNA sequencing. PCR, the amplification step, might favor shorter templates, equally in patients and controls.

This clone was picked up a small number of times. As yet, its antigen is unknown. The authors reverse transcribed all of the isolated RNA, so sequencing captured expressed TCRB transcripts. Sequencing was performed with immunoSEQ multiplex PCR; in TCRdb, only in-frame clones are kept and a portion is missing. Of around 160,000 clones listed, about 51% are singletons. This CDR3 spans 15 amino acids. Germline V gives CDR1 MNHNY, CDR2 SVGAGI (reference sequence). V shed 0 bases and J shed 3 bases, with 9 bases lying between them. The sequenced material came from Tregs from blood. The chain employs TRBV6-6 and TRBJ2-1; D is unclear. The sequence was obtained from a man younger than 35 in good health. In nucleotides, the CDR3 is TGTGCCAGCAGTTACTCTTTCCAGGACTACAATGAGCAGTTCTTC. Its translation: CASSYSFQDYNEQFF.